This entry lists 16 T cell receptor beta chains sequenced from one sample in a study of T cells expressing NK-cell markers (TCRdb year 2020). Library construction relied on 5' RACE. Sequenced using an Illumina HiSeq 2000. Following reprocessing of the reads by TCRdb, the data hold one row per CDR3 protein sequence and no DNA is available. The table kept for this sample lists about 430,000 distinct CDR3 sequences. In total, the top ten clones hold about 1.5% of the sample. Sample: blood T cells: a sorted CD56 or NKG2C T cell subset, CD4+ or CD8+ T cells, or bulk PBMC T cells (not recorded which). Receptors originate from a woman between 50 and 59 years old in good health. Donor details come from another sample of the same person, matched by shared clones.

CDR3 region: CASSGPLVNEKLFF. V usage is TRBV2 and J usage is TRBJ1-4; TCRdb's D call of TRBD1 is untestable without DNA. This CDR3 spans 14 amino acids. Per germline, CDR1 SNHLY and CDR2 FYNNEI. The variable domain in full, completed from reference TRBV2 and TRBJ1-4, reads EPEVTQTPSHQVTQMGQEVILRCVPISNHLYFYWYRQILGQKVEFLVSFYNNEISEKSEIFDDQFSVERPDGSNFTLKIRSTKLEDSAMYFCASSGPLVNEKLFFGSGTQLSVL.

The V call is TRBV7-6, the J call TRBJ2-3; there is no DNA to check the TCRdb D call of TRBD2. Germline V gives CDR1 SGHVS, CDR2 FNYEAQ. The CDR3 spans 17 residues. CDR3 sequence reads: CASRKVAGGGVADTQYF.

The rearrangement joins TRBV3-1 to TRBJ1-6. Germline V gene data show CDR1 as LGHDT and CDR2 as YNNKEL (reference sequence). CDR3 size: 16 residues. The CDR3: CASSPGIRSYNSPLHF.

This chain links TRBV4-1 with TRBJ1-5. The CDR3 consists of 18 residues. Germline V gene data show CDR1 as MGHRA and CDR2 as YSYEKL. CDR3 residues: CASSQSGSGPYSNQPQHF.

The chain links TRBV9 to TRBJ1-4; absent DNA, TCRdb's TRBD1 call cannot be checked. CDR1 and CDR2 (germline): SGDLS, YYNGEE. CDR3 size: 14 residues. The CDR3 loop reads CASSANLGDEKLFF.

The genes are TRBV12-3 or TRBV12-4 and TRBJ1-1; TCRdb outputs TRBD1, but without DNA this stays unchecked. The CDR3 consists of 12 residues. CDR3 in amino acids: CASSVRQGMAFF.

This chain uses TRBV12-3 or TRBV12-4 with TRBJ1-1; TCRdb's D call of TRBD1 is untestable without DNA. This CDR3 comprises 13 residues. The CDR3: CASRPGVVSEAFF.

The chain has TRBV12-3 or TRBV12-4 and TRBJ1-2; the D call from TCRdb, TRBD1, cannot be confirmed without DNA. The CDR3 covers 14 residues. This CDR3 reads CASSRPGTGYGYTF.

V usage is TRBV19 and J usage is TRBJ1-3. This CDR3 has 16 residues. Per the germline V gene, CDR1 is LNHDA and CDR2 is SQIVND (reference sequence). Here the CDR3 reads CASSISQGTIGNTIYF.

This chain joins TRBV5-1 and TRBJ2-7. Germline CDR1 and CDR2: SGHRS and YFSETQ. CDR3 length equals 14 residues. CDR3 region: CASSLGLASYEQYF.

The genes are TRBV4-1 and TRBJ2-7; TCRdb gives TRBD2 as the D gene, but with no DNA this cannot be confirmed. CDR3 length equals 12 residues. Per the germline V gene, CDR1 is MGHRA and CDR2 is YSYEKL. CDR3 region: CASSPLGGPLYF.

The V call is TRBV29-1, the J call TRBJ1-1; TCRdb names TRBD1, which stays unverified in the absence of DNA. The CDR3 runs to 13 residues. In germline, CDR1 is SQVTM, CDR2 ANQGSEA. The CDR3 sequence is CSVEARVDTEAFF.

The gene calls are TRBV5-5 and TRBJ2-5; TCRdb calls TRBD1, which cannot be checked without DNA. Looked up from germline, CDR1 is SGHKS and CDR2 is YYEKEE (reference sequence). This CDR3 contains 16 residues. CDR3 amino acids: CASSPQGGAWQETQYF.

The chain uses TRBV5-1 and TRBJ2-5; no DNA is available, so the TRBD2 call from TCRdb remains unchecked. Germline V CDR1 and CDR2: SGHRS, YFSETQ. This CDR3 comprises 15 residues. The CDR3 region is CASRELGLPLKTQYF.

The chain employs TRBV6-1 and TRBJ1-4. The CDR3 contains 16 residues. CDR1 is MNHNS and CDR2 is SASEGT in the germline V gene. CDR3 in amino acids: CASSESRGERHEKLFF.

The V call is TRBV4-1, the J call TRBJ2-4; there is no DNA to check the TCRdb D call of TRBD1. The germline V gene has CDR1 MGHRA and CDR2 YSYEKL. This CDR3 is built from 17 residues. CDR3 loop: CASSQFLPGHVKNIQYF.